These T cell receptor beta chains were read from a single sample in a study of blood T cell repertoires in COVID-19. Repertoires were generated with immunoSEQ multiplex PCR, while TCRdb's copy carries only in-frame clones and drops some. The sample lists roughly 200,000 clones; under 85% were seen once. Source material: peripheral blood. Receptors were obtained from a woman aged 30 to 39 with COVID-19, enrolled during active disease. Each CDR3 is given with its conserved first and last residue. Clone size is shown for a subset of rows, as once, few, many or a class of expanded clone.

size,V,J,CDR3
few,TRBV5-6,TRBJ1-2,CASSFSGTGVYGYTF
-,TRBV11-1,TRBJ2-7,CASRQGPYEQYF
-,TRBV24-1,TRBJ1-1,CATNLDKQGNTEAFF
-,TRBV27,TRBJ1-1,CASKSSMNTEAFF
-,TRBV29-1,TRBJ2-7,CSVNLLVGQSYEQYF
-,TRBV19,TRBJ1-2,CASSQMGGYTF
many,TRBV7-9,TRBJ2-3,CASSSRIAGIGRSTDTQYF
medium-sized,TRBV28,TRBJ2-7,CAGGVRNEQYF
-,TRBV5-1,TRBJ1-4,CASSLGRGYATNEKLFF
few,TRBV20-1,TRBJ2-2,CSASALMRASDTGELFF
-,TRBV5-6,TRBJ2-3,CASSLRHRGSDTQYF
once,TRBV6-6,TRBJ2-3,CASNDRATDTQYF
-,TRBV18,TRBJ2-7,CASSPVADFYEQYF
-,TRBV2,TRBJ2-7,CASSAFGQGYEQYF
-,TRBV30,TRBJ1-4,CAWRDTGTGEKLFF
-,TRBV7-9,TRBJ1-4,CASSSLRGATNEKLFF
few,TRBV3-1/TRBV3-2,TRBJ2-1,CASSRWVGGDNEQFF
-,TRBV21-1,TRBJ1-2,CASHRGNYGYTF
-,TRBV7-4,TRBJ2-1,CASSFLEMGVRSNEQFF
-,TRBV28,TRBJ2-2,CASSFWGQENTGELFF
-,TRBV5-4,TRBJ1-4,CASSSDRSGEKLFF
-,TRBV5-3,TRBJ1-4,CARSLRRRNEKLFF
-,TRBV6-6,TRBJ2-3,CASSNRGPSTDTQYF
-,TRBV5-4,TRBJ2-2,CASSLGLAGERTGELFF
-,TRBV2,TRBJ2-2,CASTRQDRDNTGELFF
-,TRBV2,TRBJ2-7,CASSEAEGSGRVQYF
once,TRBV7-8,TRBJ2-7,CASSRTSAYEQYF
once,TRBV30,TRBJ1-4,CACLSGGNEKLFF
-,TRBV7-3,TRBJ2-7,CASSRGADYEQYF
once,TRBV2,TRBJ1-2,CASTAGDRGLGYGYTF
-,TRBV5-1,TRBJ2-3,CASSSADLTDTQYF
-,TRBV19,TRBJ1-5,CASTSFTGQGSGNQPQHF
-,TRBV4-2,TRBJ2-7,CASSQSTSGTVYEQYF
few,TRBV7-6,TRBJ1-1,CASSLGENTEAFF
-,TRBV7-9,TRBJ2-7,CASSSGTSGSYEQYF
-,TRBV2,TRBJ1-2,CASSPLRTF
once,TRBV5-4,TRBJ2-7,CASSLGTSGSYEQYF
-,TRBV27,TRBJ1-6,CASSPAGQGRSPLHF
-,TRBV6-2/TRBV6-3,TRBJ2-7,CASSYVAGENYEQYF
-,TRBV24-1,TRBJ2-6,CATSSGQGSGANVLTF
-,TRBV30,TRBJ2-2,CAWSVTGGTGELFF
few,TRBV7-3,TRBJ2-1,CASSLWTGSSYNEQFF
-,TRBV7-9,TRBJ2-5,CASSVLGGVETQYF
-,TRBV4-3,TRBJ2-7,CASSQEARGGYEQYF
-,TRBV19,TRBJ2-7,CASSTTGGYEQYF
-,TRBV15,TRBJ2-3,CATARGVAGGPDTQYF
-,TRBV6-5,TRBJ1-5,CASSHRGLNQPQHF
-,TRBV11-2,TRBJ2-7,CASSLGLAGVHEQYF
-,TRBV19,TRBJ2-2,CASKPGTGDTGELFF